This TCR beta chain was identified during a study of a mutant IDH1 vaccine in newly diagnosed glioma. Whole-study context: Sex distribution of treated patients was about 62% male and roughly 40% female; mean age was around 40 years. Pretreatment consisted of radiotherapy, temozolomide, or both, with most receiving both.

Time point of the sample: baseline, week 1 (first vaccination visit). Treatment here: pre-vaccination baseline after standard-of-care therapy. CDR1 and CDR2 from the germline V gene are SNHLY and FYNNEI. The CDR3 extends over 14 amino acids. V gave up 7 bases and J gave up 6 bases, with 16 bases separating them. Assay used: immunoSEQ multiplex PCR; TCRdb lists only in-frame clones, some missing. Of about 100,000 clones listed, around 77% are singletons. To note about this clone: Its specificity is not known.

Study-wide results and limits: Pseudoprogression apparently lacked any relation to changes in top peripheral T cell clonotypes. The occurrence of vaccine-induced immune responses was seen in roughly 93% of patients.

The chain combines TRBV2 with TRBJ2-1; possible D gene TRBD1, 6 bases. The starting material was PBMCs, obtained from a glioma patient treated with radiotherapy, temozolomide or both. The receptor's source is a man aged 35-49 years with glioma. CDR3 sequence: CASTAKQGRNEQFF. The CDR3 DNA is TGTGCCAGCACGGCCAAACAGGGCCGCAATGAGCAGTTCTTC.